This is a list of T cell receptor beta chains from one sample in a study of control samples from healthy donors and cancer patients. This table comes from immunoSEQ multiplex PCR, and its TCRdb copy is limited to in-frame clones, with some not included. The sample lists 170,000 or so clones; approximately 91% were seen once. Material: blood. The receptor source for this set is a woman aged 40 to 49 in good health. Both conserved end residues are part of each CDR3. Each record gives: CDR3 DNA, CDR3 protein, J gene, clone size, V gene, D gene. D genes are given only for firm matches. Clone size is not always given. Where it is, it says once, few, many or a class for expanded clones.

TGTGCCAGCAGCTCCACAGGGTTAAGTGAGCAGTTCTTC | CASSSTGLSEQFF | TRBJ2-1 | . | TRBV7-7 | .
TGCGCCAGCAGGGTTTCGGGTGGCTCACCCCTCCACTTT | CASRVSGGSPLHF | TRBJ1-6 | . | TRBV5-1 | .
TGTGCCAGCAGCTTAATCGGACTAGCGGGGGGATCGGGGATGAATGAGCAGTTCTTC | CASSLIGLAGGSGMNEQFF | TRBJ2-1 | . | TRBV11-2 | TRBD2
TGTGCCAGTCTCCTATACACCGGGGAGCTGTTTTTT | CASLLYTGELFF | TRBJ2-2 | . | TRBV12-3/TRBV12-4 | .
TGTGCCAGCAGCTTTTACGGCGGGTTCTATGGCTACACCTTC | CASSFYGGFYGYTF | TRBJ1-2 | . | TRBV27 | .
TGCGCCAGCAGCCCTAATATGGGAGACTACACCTTC | CASSPNMGDYTF | TRBJ1-2 | once | TRBV5-1 | .
TGTGCCAGCAGCTTGGGGACAGCGGTAGAAAAACTGTTTTTT | CASSLGTAVEKLFF | TRBJ1-4 | . | TRBV5-4 | .
TGTGCCAGCAGCCAAGGGGACCTTCTAGCGGGGGGGCCGAGCTCCTACAATGAGCAGTTCTTC | CASSQGDLLAGGPSSYNEQFF | TRBJ2-1 | . | TRBV3-1/TRBV3-2 | TRBD2
TGTGCCAGTAGTATAGGCAGATACAATGAGCAGTTCTTC | CASSIGRYNEQFF | TRBJ2-1 | . | TRBV19 | .
TGTGCCAGCAGCGCGGGACTCCTCGACTATGGCTACACCTTC | CASSAGLLDYGYTF | TRBJ1-2 | . | TRBV5-6 | .
TGTGCCAGTAGTCGCGGTGAGGGGAGGACCGAGCAGTACTTC | CASSRGEGRTEQYF | TRBJ2-7 | few | TRBV19 | .
TGCGCCAGCAGCCCCCCGCCCACGGGGAGCTCCTACGAGCAGTACTTC | CASSPPPTGSSYEQYF | TRBJ2-7 | . | TRBV10-2 | .
TGCGCCAGCAGCTTGGCTGGCAACACTGAAGCTTTCTTT | CASSLAGNTEAFF | TRBJ1-1 | . | TRBV5-1 | .
TGTGCCAGCAGCCAAGGACCGTCCGGGTGGAACACCGGGGAGCTGTTTTTT | CASSQGPSGWNTGELFF | TRBJ2-2 | . | TRBV3-1/TRBV3-2 | .
TGCGCCAGCAGCTTGGACGTTTCGGCTGAAGCTTTCTTT | CASSLDVSAEAFF | TRBJ1-1 | . | TRBV5-1 | .
TGTGCCAGCAGTTTATCCAGAGAGACCCAGTACTTC | CASSLSRETQYF | TRBJ2-5 | . | TRBV12-3/TRBV12-4 | .
TGCGCCAGCAGCTTGGGCGTGACAGCGAACACCGGGGAGCTGTTTTTT | CASSLGVTANTGELFF | TRBJ2-2 | . | TRBV5-1 | .
TGTGCCAGCAGCCCCTATACAAGTACCGGGGAGCTGTTTTTT | CASSPYTSTGELFF | TRBJ2-2 | . | TRBV7-3 | .
TGTGCCAGCAGTGAATGGGGGGTCCTAGCCAAAAACATTCAGTACTTC | CASSEWGVLAKNIQYF | TRBJ2-4 | . | TRBV6-1 | .
TGCGCCAGCAGCTTCCGGGACAGGGTTGTCGATGAGCAGTTCTTC | CASSFRDRVVDEQFF | TRBJ2-1 | . | TRBV5-1 | TRBD1
TGCGCCAGCACCGAGGGGTCGGGGCGGACTGAAGCTTTCTTT | CASTEGSGRTEAFF | TRBJ1-1 | . | TRBV5-1 | .
TGTGCCAGCAATACCCAATCCGGGCAGGGTCAGGGGGAGCTGTTTTTT | CASNTQSGQGQGELFF | TRBJ2-2 | . | TRBV27 | .
TGTGCCACCATGGCATCCTCGAGGGAAAAACTGTTTTTT | CATMASSREKLFF | TRBJ1-4 | . | TRBV6-5 | .
TGTGCCAGCAGTTTAGGGAACACTGAAGCTTTCTTT | CASSLGNTEAFF | TRBJ1-1 | . | TRBV12-3/TRBV12-4 | .
TGTGCCAGCAGCCCCGGACGGGGCTACACCTTC | CASSPGRGYTF | TRBJ1-2 | . | TRBV14 | .
TGTGCCAGCAGTGGTGCAGGGGCCGCCGAAGAGACCCAGTACTTC | CASSGAGAAEETQYF | TRBJ2-5 | . | TRBV2 | .
TGTGCCAGCAGCGTCGGGACTAGCGGGGCTGATACGCAGTATTTT | CASSVGTSGADTQYF | TRBJ2-3 | once | TRBV9 | TRBD2
TGCGCCAGCAGCCAAGTAGCCGGACAACTCTACGAGCAGTACTTC | CASSQVAGQLYEQYF | TRBJ2-7 | . | TRBV4-1 | .
TGTGCCAGCAGCCAAGAGGGCGGTTACACAGATACGCAGTATTTT | CASSQEGGYTDTQYF | TRBJ2-3 | . | TRBV4-2 | .
TGTGCCAGTAGGATCCCACAAGGGAATTCACCCCTCCACTTT | CASRIPQGNSPLHF | TRBJ1-6 | . | TRBV19 | .
TGTGCCAGCAGCAAGGCCGGGTCCCTCTCCTACGAGCAGTACTTC | CASSKAGSLSYEQYF | TRBJ2-7 | . | TRBV5-6 | .
TGTGCCAGCAGCCAAAGAACCTTCGCTTCTGGGGCCAACGTCCTGACTTTC | CASSQRTFASGANVLTF | TRBJ2-6 | . | TRBV4-2 | .
TGTGCCAGCTCACCTGACCGGTACGAGCAGTACTTC | CASSPDRYEQYF | TRBJ2-7 | few | TRBV18 | .
TGTGCCAGCAGCCCGGCAGCGGGGGTTCCCGGGGAGCTGTTTTTT | CASSPAAGVPGELFF | TRBJ2-2 | . | TRBV4-2 | TRBD2
TGTGCCAGCAGCAACACCTACGAGCAGTACTTC | CASSNTYEQYF | TRBJ2-7 | . | TRBV5-6 | .
TGTGCCAGCCTACAGGGGCTTGGGACTGAAGCTTTCTTT | CASLQGLGTEAFF | TRBJ1-1 | . | TRBV2 | TRBD1
TGTGCCAGCAGCTTAAGCGGGGGGAACTCTGGGGCCAACGTCCTGACTTTC | CASSLSGGNSGANVLTF | TRBJ2-6 | once | TRBV7-2 | TRBD2
TGTGCCAGTAGTGACCGGACAGGGTTTCGCGGTAATGAAAAACTGTTTTTT | CASSDRTGFRGNEKLFF | TRBJ1-4 | . | TRBV19 | TRBD1
TGTGCCAGCAGTTATAGTCAGGGGGCGGGTGTCGAGCAGTACTTC | CASSYSQGAGVEQYF | TRBJ2-7 | once | TRBV28 | TRBD1
TGTGCCACCAGCAGACTTACAGGGGACCCCTACGAGCAGTACTTC | CATSRLTGDPYEQYF | TRBJ2-7 | . | TRBV15 | TRBD1
TGTGCCAGCAGCCGACCCACTAGAACGGAATCCTACGAGCAGTACTTC | CASSRPTRTESYEQYF | TRBJ2-7 | . | TRBV6-2/TRBV6-3 | .
TGTGCCAGCAGTTACTCCCGGTTTGTGAACACTGAAGCTTTCTTT | CASSYSRFVNTEAFF | TRBJ1-1 | . | TRBV6-2/TRBV6-3 | .